The clone carrying this T cell receptor beta chain has only a few counts. As yet, its antigen is unknown. Measured with immunoSEQ multiplex PCR; TCRdb has only the in-frame clones, and not every one. Among over 25,000 clones, roughly 80% were seen once, and the ten largest hold 0.25% to 0.35%. Germline CDR1 SEHNR, CDR2 FQNEAQ (reference sequence). The CDR3 sequence is 14 residues long. The V end was cut by 5 bases, the J end by 3 bases, with 11 bases between. This entry is derived from a study of STAT5B mutations in CD4+ large granular lymphocyte leukemia. Regarding the study as a whole: Main leukemic clonotypes were patient-specific, but roughly 25% appeared at low frequency elsewhere. 8/27 top patient clones versus 2/35 control clones were TRBV06-family. Patient CD4-sorted repertoires looked more clonal than healthy CD4+ repertoires, even without putative leukemic clones.

Input material: CD4+ T cells from blood buffy coats. This sequence joins TRBV7-9 and TRBJ1-5; D is possibly TRBD1 (6 bases). The sequence derives from a human donor in good health. The DNA of the CDR3 is TGTGCCAGCAGCGAAACAGGGCCCAATCAGCCCCAGCATTTT. It encodes CASSETGPNQPQHF.